The present T cell receptor beta chain was sequenced within a study of neoadjuvant anti-PD-1 for oral cavity cancer. Some clones are missing from TCRdb's copy, which holds only in-frame ones; the method was immunoSEQ multiplex PCR. The sample includes about 14,000 clones, roughly 73% of them seen just once. After removal of 4 bases from V and 8 bases from J, the junction contained 10 bases not matched to a gene. Germline CDR1 and CDR2: SGHRS and YFSETQ. The length of the CDR3 is 14 residues. The specimen comprised PBMCs, sampled before nivolumab (anti-PD-1) treatment. This sequence was found in a person aged 35-79 years with oral cavity squamous cell carcinoma. The V call is TRBV5-1, the J call TRBJ1-2; 8 nucleotides match TRBD1. This CDR3 is CASSPSQGAWGYTF. The DNA for the CDR3 is TGCGCCAGCAGCCCCAGTCAGGGGGCCTGGGGCTACACCTTC.